These 13 T cell receptor beta chains originate from one sample sequenced in a study of human T cells and chemical hapten exposure. The time point: patch test 2, 6 weeks after DPC sensitization. As for treatment: therapeutic diphenylcyclopropenone sensitization with weekly scalp DPC. From the RACE reads, TCRdb called clonotypes with MiXCR, one entry per CDR3 protein. The data show 69,000 or so distinct CDR3 sequences, around a tenth seen once. Sequencing used whole blood, obtained in connection with sensitization to the hapten diphenylcyclopropenone (DPC). Receptors were obtained from a woman between 50 and 59 years old with alopecia areata. Some clones in this sample may be carry-over from other donors' samples.

This sequence joins TRBV2 and TRBJ1-6; D unresolved. The CDR3 has 15 amino acids. Germline assignment: CDR1 SNHLY and CDR2 FYNNEI. V was pared by 1 base and J by 1 base, with 5 bases between. The CDR3 spells CASSEGFSYNSPLHF. The CDR3 bases are TGTGCCAGCAGTGAAGGATTTTCCTATAATTCACCCCTCCACTTT.

The rearrangement links TRBV6-4 to TRBJ2-3; TRBD1 or TRBD2 may be the D gene (5 bases each). The CDR3 sequence is 16 residues long. Trimming shortened V by 0 bases and J by 3 bases, and 13 bases separated the two germline ends. Germline V CDR1 and CDR2: MRHNA, SNTAGT. CDR3 nucleotide sequence: TGTGCCAGCAGTGACTCGATTCTTGGGGGAACAGATACGCAGTATTTT. Protein product: CASSDSILGGTDTQYF.

This clonotype occurred a few times. The chain is built from TRBV12-3 or TRBV12-4 and TRBJ2-1, with TRBD2 as a possible D gene (5 bases). This CDR3 has 16 residues. Trimming shortened V by 6 bases and J by 0 bases, and 15 bases separated the two germline ends. The CDR3 DNA sequence: TGTGCCAGCAGCCAACTAGACTTAGTCTCCTACAATGAGCAGTTCTTC. It encodes CASSQLDLVSYNEQFF.

This clonotype was found a few times. The chain recombines TRBV19 with TRBJ2-2; 9 bases line up with TRBD1. The V and J ends lost 7 bases and 6 bases, in that order; junction bases with no gene match: 9. The CDR3 sequence is 15 residues long. CDR1 is LNHDA, CDR2 SQIVND, per germline (reference sequence). This chain's CDR3 is CASKLGQGSPGELFF. The CDR3 nucleotides are TGTGCCAGTAAATTAGGACAGGGGAGCCCCGGGGAGCTGTTTTTT.

The chain carries TRBV7-2 and TRBJ2-2; TRBD2 agrees at 14 bases. In germline, CDR1 is SGHTA, CDR2 FQGNSA. The ends lost 7 bases at V and 4 bases at J; junction bases unmatched: 5. There are 16 residues in the CDR3. CDR3 coding DNA: TGTGCCAGCATCCTTGGGACTAGCGGGAGCACCGGGGAGCTGTTTTTT. It translates to CASILGTSGSTGELFF.

This clonotype was observed at least ten times. This chain's CDR3 is CASSWSAFNSWRNTEAFF. The CDR3, as DNA: TGTGCCAGCAGTTGGTCGGCTTTTAATAGTTGGCGGAACACTGAAGCTTTCTTT. This rearrangement joins TRBV6-5 to TRBJ1-1, with D uncertain. CDR3 length equals 18 residues. CDR1 and CDR2 from the germline V gene are MNHEY and SVGAGI. V was trimmed by 4 bases and J by 1 base, leaving 22 bases between them.

This clonotype was observed many times. The genes are TRBV20-1 and TRBJ1-1; 9 bases line up with TRBD1. From germline, CDR1 is DFQATT and CDR2 SNEGSKA (reference sequence). The CDR3 is 14 residues long. Trimming at V came to 4 bases and at J to 2 bases, leaving 5 bases not matched to a gene. This chain's CDR3 is CSATPTGGNTEAFF. CDR3 DNA: TGCAGTGCTACCCCCACAGGGGGCAACACTGAAGCTTTCTTT.

The chain links TRBV28 to TRBJ1-5; D uncertain. This CDR3 contains 15 residues. The germline V gene encodes CDR1 MDHEN and CDR2 SYDVKM. The V end lost 4 bases, the J end lost 3 bases, and 13 bases lay between the germline ends. In nucleotides, the CDR3 is TGTGCCAGCAGTTCACCTGTGGGAATCAATCAGCCCCAGCATTTT. The encoded protein is CASSSPVGINQPQHF.

This clonotype was counted between two and nine times. The chain uses TRBV20-1 and TRBJ2-3; no clear D gene. CDR3 length equals 17 residues. Germline V lookup: CDR1 DFQATT, CDR2 SNEGSKA (reference sequence). Between the trimmed V and J ends, which lost 0 bases and 2 bases, there was a span of 18 bases. DNA of the CDR3: TGCAGTGCTAGAGATCCCCGGCCGGCAGGTCACACAGATACGCAGTATTTT. As protein: CSARDPRPAGHTDTQYF.

This clonotype was seen at least ten times. The chain carries TRBV5-6 and TRBJ2-3; the D gene could be TRBD1 or TRBD2 (6 bases each). CDR3 length: 16 residues. Germline lookup yields CDR1 SGHDT and CDR2 YYEEEE. V shed 1 base and J shed 1 base, with 13 bases lying between them. The CDR3 sequence: CASSLRGPQRTDTQYF. The CDR3 DNA reads as TGTGCCAGCAGCTTGCGGGGGCCACAACGCACAGATACGCAGTATTTT. Together with reference TRBV5-6 and TRBJ2-3, the CDR3 gives the full variable domain: DAGVTQSPTHLIKTRGQQVTLRCSPKSGHDTVSWYQQALGQGPQFIFQYYEEEERQRGNFPDRFSGHQFPNYSSELNVNALLLGDSALYLCASSLRGPQRTDTQYFGPGTRLTVL.

J is TRBJ1-5 and V is TRBV2, with D perhaps matching TRBD1 (6 bases). Trimming shortened V by 6 bases and J by 0 bases, and 18 bases separated the two germline ends. CDR3 size: 17 residues. Germline V lookup: CDR1 SNHLY, CDR2 FYNNEI. CDR3 sequence reads: CASRKGTSKNSNQPQHF. DNA for the CDR3: TGTGCCAGCAGAAAAGGGACATCCAAGAATAGCAATCAGCCCCAGCATTTT.

The V and J genes are TRBV27 and TRBJ2-2; 8 positions match TRBD2. The V segment lost 3 bases and the J segment 6 bases; nucleotides outside the gene matches: 6. The CDR3 covers 15 residues. CDR1 MNHEY and CDR2 SMNVEV come from the germline V gene (reference sequence). DNA for the CDR3: TGTGCCAGCAGTTTGGCCGGACTAGCACCCGGGGAGCTGTTTTTT. Translating gives CASSLAGLAPGELFF.

The J gene is TRBJ2-3, the V gene TRBV5-4; 9 positions match TRBD2. The ends lost 1 base at V and 4 bases at J; junction bases unmatched: 7. This CDR3 contains 16 residues. The V gene's germline CDR1 is SGHNT and CDR2 YYREEE (reference sequence). CDR3 protein: CASSLFGLAGPDTQYF. CDR3 DNA sequence: TGTGCCAGCAGCTTGTTCGGTCTAGCGGGGCCAGATACGCAGTATTTT.